This is a list of T cell receptor beta chains from one sample in a study of blood T cell repertoires in COVID-19. Sequenced by immunoSEQ multiplex PCR; TCRdb stores in-frame clones only, minus some. The sample has more than 200,000 clones; around four fifths are singletons. Input material: peripheral blood. The receptors originated from a man in his 60s with acute or convalescent COVID-19. The CDR3 runs from the conserved cysteine through the conserved F or W. The D gene is left open where the match is weak. Clone size appears in some rows only: once, few, many, or a class for an expanded clone.

- TRBV29-1 TRBD2 CSVATSGRSDTQYF
- TRBV7-9 - CASEKGGEGETQYF
- TRBV11-3 TRBD2 CASSLGDGGALYF
- TRBV5-1 TRBD1 CASSLLPGQGNQPQHF
once TRBV7-3 TRBD2 CASSLGGTNYEQFF
- TRBV19 TRBD1 CASSSWDRSYEQYF
- TRBV5-5 TRBD1 CASSPAGTGGPDTQYF
- TRBV6-5 TRBD2 CASKKGTSGVDEQYF
few TRBV7-9 - CASSFATSSSYNEQFF
few TRBV9 - CASSVGQSTEAFF
- TRBV7-9 - CASSSARDLGEQYF
- TRBV6-5 - CASSRVSLGTQYF
- TRBV18 TRBD1 CASSPQGVNQPQHF
- TRBV4-2 TRBD2 CASSQEMASGGDEQFF
- TRBV10-3 - CAISIDGLNYGYTF